Listed here are 6 T cell receptor beta chains from one sample, sequenced in a study of technical replicates of blood from a few donors. Profiled with immunoSEQ multiplex PCR; TCRdb holds only in-frame clones, not every one. The data show under 85,000 clones, with 95% to 97% seen just once and roughly 0.21% held by the top ten. The sample comprised T cells isolated from PBMCs. These receptor sequences come from a human donor in good health.

A single count supports this clone. The chain is built from TRBV6-5 and TRBJ2-1, with TRBD2 identical over 8 bases. The V segment lost 7 bases and the J segment 6 bases; nucleotides outside the gene matches: 8. This CDR3 comprises 14 residues. CDR1 is MNHEY and CDR2 is SVGAGI in the germline V gene. CDR3 in DNA: TGTGCCAGCAAGGGGACTAGTGAAATCAATGAGCAGTTCTTC. Translated: CASKGTSEINEQFF.

The rearrangement links TRBV19 to TRBJ1-5; 9 bases match TRBD1. CDR1 and CDR2 (germline): LNHDA, SQIVND (reference sequence). Losses at the gene ends were 4 bases for V and 6 bases for J; bases not matched to a gene: 7. The length of the CDR3 is 15 residues. The DNA of the CDR3 is TGTGCCAGTAGTACCGGGACAGGGCCCGGTCAGCCCCAGCATTTT. Translated: CASSTGTGPGQPQHF.

This chain joins TRBV7-9 and TRBJ1-4; 7 bases agree with TRBD1. With 8 bases clipped from V and 6 bases from J, the junction kept 3 bases outside the gene matches. The CDR3 loop spans 12 amino acids. In germline, CDR1 is SEHNR, CDR2 FQNEAQ (reference sequence). Written as DNA, the CDR3 is TGTGCCAGCTCAGGGGGTTATGAAAAACTGTTTTTT. Its protein is CASSGGYEKLFF.

This clone appeared a single time. The CDR3 sequence is CASSLSVGGGDEQFF. In DNA, the CDR3 is TGTGCCAGCAGCCTCTCGGTGGGGGGAGGAGATGAGCAGTTCTTC. V and J are TRBV11-3 and TRBJ2-1, with a tentative D call TRBD2 (6 bases). Trimming cost V 5 bases and J 8 bases, with 19 bases left between them. The CDR3 contains 15 residues. Germline V gene data show CDR1 as SGHNT and CDR2 as YENEEA.

The chain couples TRBV5-1 to TRBJ2-6, with TRBD1 identical over 7 bases. The CDR3 runs to 15 residues. The V gene end was trimmed by 0 bases and the J gene end by 3 bases; junction bases not matched to a gene: 0. Germline CDR1 SGHRS, CDR2 YFSETQ. CDR3 region: CASSLGQGGANVLTF. In nucleotides, the CDR3 is TGCGCCAGCAGCTTGGGACAGGGTGGGGCCAACGTCCTGACTTTC.

The chain couples TRBV27 to TRBJ2-7; 8 nucleotides agree with TRBD1. Germline loops: CDR1 MNHEY, CDR2 SMNVEV (reference sequence). The V gene end was trimmed by 0 bases and the J gene end by 3 bases; junction bases not matched to a gene: 4. The CDR3 consists of 15 residues. The CDR3 DNA reads TGTGCCAGCAGTTTATCACGCAGGGGGCTCTACGAGCAGTACTTC. It translates to CASSLSRRGLYEQYF.